A selection of T cell receptor beta chains follows, all from one sample in a study of blood T cell repertoires in COVID-19. Only in-frame clones appear in the TCRdb table, and some are missing; sequencing was by immunoSEQ multiplex PCR. The sample records 75,000 to 80,000 clones, around 80% being singletons. Sequenced material: peripheral blood. The receptors derive from a woman aged 55-70 years with acute or convalescent COVID-19. The CDR3 runs from the conserved cysteine through the conserved F or W. A D gene is named only where the DNA matches it firmly. Rows may omit the clone size; those that give it use once, few, many or a size class.

. | TRBJ1-5 | TRBV24-1 | . | CASAGGPGNQPQHF | TGTGCCTCCGCCGGCGGGCCTGGCAATCAGCCCCAGCATTTT
TRBD2 | TRBJ2-1 | TRBV29-1 | medium-sized | CSVFGGTSGIYNEQFF | TGCAGCGTTTTCGGCGGGACTAGCGGGATCTACAATGAGCAGTTCTTC
. | TRBJ1-5 | TRBV19 | . | CASSIAGGGNQPQHF | TGTGCCAGTAGTATCGCCGGGGGAGGCAATCAGCCCCAGCATTTT
. | TRBJ1-1 | TRBV7-9 | few | CASSLGQHTEAFF | TGTGCCAGCAGCTTAGGACAGCACACTGAAGCTTTCTTT
TRBD1 | TRBJ1-2 | TRBV7-2 | once | CASSLDRGGYGYTF | TGTGCCAGCAGCTTAGACAGGGGCGGCTATGGCTACACCTTC
TRBD1 | TRBJ1-4 | TRBV5-1 | . | CASSSPDRGVTNEKLFF | TGCGCCAGCAGCTCGCCTGACAGGGGGGTTACTAATGAAAAACTGTTTTTT
TRBD2 | TRBJ2-1 | TRBV10-3 | . | CAISEWRRSSGGAPNEQFF | TGTGCCATCAGTGAGTGGCGCCGGAGTAGCGGGGGGGCCCCCAATGAGCAGTTCTTC
. | TRBJ1-5 | TRBV5-6 | . | CASSLDQGNQPQHF | TGTGCCAGCAGCTTGGATCAGGGGAATCAGCCCCAGCATTTT
TRBD1 | TRBJ1-1 | TRBV12-3/TRBV12-4 | . | CASSLEGQGAAFF | TGTGCCAGCAGTTTAGAGGGACAGGGGGCTGCTTTCTTT
TRBD1 | TRBJ2-7 | TRBV29-1 | . | CSVGTAALTYEQYF | TGCAGCGTCGGGACAGCGGCTTTGACCTACGAGCAGTACTTC
TRBD1 | TRBJ1-5 | TRBV2 | . | CASNPGQGGNQPQHF | TGTGCCAGCAATCCGGGACAGGGGGGCAATCAGCCCCAGCATTTT
TRBD1 | TRBJ1-1 | TRBV7-2 | . | CASSLTGLAEAFF | TGTGCCAGCAGCTTGACAGGGTTGGCTGAAGCTTTCTTT
. | TRBJ2-5 | TRBV5-1 | . | CASSLAAGETQYF | TGCGCCAGCAGCTTGGCTGCGGGGGAGACCCAGTACTTC
TRBD1 | TRBJ2-7 | TRBV29-1 | once | CSVDVATGRYEQYF | TGCAGCGTTGATGTTGCGACAGGGCGGTACGAGCAGTACTTC
. | TRBJ1-2 | TRBV4-3 | few | CASSQGGREGYGYTF | TGCGCCAGCAGCCAAGGCGGCAGGGAGGGCTATGGCTACACCTTC
. | TRBJ1-4 | TRBV30 | . | CAWSVGLDEKLFF | TGTGCCTGGAGCGTGGGGCTGGATGAAAAACTGTTTTTT
TRBD1 | TRBJ1-3 | TRBV9 | once | CASSATGNNGNTIYF | TGTGCCAGCAGCGCGACAGGGAATAACGGAAACACCATATATTTT
. | TRBJ2-7 | TRBV7-9 | once | CASSFQGSHEQYF | TGTGCCAGCAGCTTCCAGGGTTCCCACGAGCAGTACTTC
. | TRBJ1-4 | TRBV2 | once | CASKARPEATNEKLFF | TGTGCCAGCAAAGCTAGACCAGAAGCAACTAATGAAAAACTGTTTTTT
TRBD1 | TRBJ2-6 | TRBV7-3 | . | CASSSNSRDRVGANVLTF | TGTGCCAGCAGCTCCAATAGCCGGGACAGGGTTGGGGCCAACGTCCTGACTTTC
TRBD1 | TRBJ2-3 | TRBV19 | . | CASSIAAGQVGQSTQYF | TGTGCCAGTAGTATAGCGGCGGGACAGGTGGGACAGAGTACGCAGTATTTT
TRBD1 | TRBJ1-2 | TRBV5-1 | . | CASSISGTGDVGYTF | TGCGCCAGCAGCATATCCGGGACAGGGGACGTTGGCTACACCTTC
TRBD1 | TRBJ2-1 | TRBV5-4 | . | CASSLGDRRSGEQFF | TGTGCCAGCAGCTTGGGGGACAGGAGGAGCGGTGAGCAGTTCTTC
TRBD1 | TRBJ1-1 | TRBV2 | . | CASITTGGTTEAFF | TGTGCCAGCATCACCACAGGGGGAACGACTGAAGCTTTCTTT
. | TRBJ2-1 | TRBV18 | . | CASSPANNEQFF | TGTGCCAGCTCACCGGCAAACAATGAGCAGTTCTTC
TRBD1 | TRBJ2-3 | TRBV18 | few | CASSETGATDTQYF | TGTGCCAGCTCAGAGACAGGGGCAACAGATACGCAGTATTTT
TRBD1 | TRBJ1-5 | TRBV6-5 | . | CASSLDRDRNQPQHF | TGTGCCAGCAGCCTAGACAGGGATCGAAATCAGCCCCAGCATTTT
. | TRBJ1-2 | TRBV5-1 | . | CASSFTSNYGYTF | TGCGCCAGCAGCTTTACGAGTAACTATGGCTACACCTTC
TRBD2 | TRBJ2-3 | TRBV9 | . | CASSVAGGPTDTQYF | TGTGCCAGCAGCGTGGCGGGGGGGCCCACAGATACGCAGTATTTT
. | TRBJ1-1 | TRBV6-6 | . | CASSTGTPAGTEAFF | TGTGCCAGCAGTACCGGGACCCCGGCGGGGACTGAAGCTTTCTTT
. | TRBJ2-5 | TRBV7-8 | . | CASSPQETQYF | TGTGCCAGCAGCCCACAAGAGACCCAGTACTTC
TRBD1 | TRBJ1-4 | TRBV28 | once | CASRPHRGGGEKLFF | TGTGCCAGCAGGCCCCACAGGGGGGGAGGTGAAAAACTGTTTTTT
. | TRBJ1-3 | TRBV5-6 | few | CASSLPGEENTIYF | TGTGCCAGCAGCTTACCCGGGGAGGAGAACACCATATATTTT
. | TRBJ1-2 | TRBV5-4 | . | CASSLEQGSSGGYTF | TGTGCCAGCAGTCTCGAGCAGGGATCCTCGGGCGGCTACACCTTC
. | TRBJ1-2 | TRBV4-3 | few | CASSQEGGSLDYGYTF | TGCGCCAGCAGCCAAGAGGGAGGGTCCCTCGACTATGGCTACACCTTC
TRBD1 | TRBJ2-1 | TRBV28 | few | CASSQMPGQGVHEQFF | TGTGCCAGCAGTCAAATGCCGGGACAGGGCGTGCATGAGCAGTTCTTC
TRBD2 | TRBJ2-3 | TRBV5-6 | . | CASSGLAGSTDTQYF | TGTGCCAGCAGCGGGTTAGCGGGTAGCACAGATACGCAGTATTTT
. | TRBJ1-2 | TRBV19 | . | CASIRTDSAHYGYTF | TGTGCCAGTATCAGGACTGACTCGGCACACTATGGCTACACCTTC
TRBD1 | TRBJ1-2 | TRBV30 | once | CAWSLQGSSGYTF | TGTGCCTGGAGCCTACAGGGGTCATCGGGCTACACCTTC
. | TRBJ2-5 | TRBV5-1 | . | CASSLIAAEGETQYF | TGCGCCAGCAGCTTGATAGCAGCGGAGGGGGAGACCCAGTACTTC
TRBD1 | TRBJ1-2 | TRBV29-1 | few | CSVVVSRTGGFYGYTF | TGCAGCGTTGTAGTATCCAGGACAGGGGGTTTCTATGGCTACACCTTC
. | TRBJ1-6 | TRBV7-2 | . | CASSLDSPSPLHF | TGTGCCAGCAGCTTAGATAGTCCTTCACCCCTCCACTTT
TRBD2 | TRBJ2-3 | TRBV5-4 | . | CASSLRVSGASTDTQYF | TGTGCCAGCAGCTTGAGGGTTAGCGGGGCTAGCACAGATACGCAGTATTTT
TRBD2 | TRBJ2-2 | TRBV7-2 | few | CASSSRGGGNTGELFF | TGTGCCAGCAGCTCGCGGGGCGGGGGGAACACCGGGGAGCTGTTTTTT
. | TRBJ2-7 | TRBV2 | . | CASSLGSLSYEQYF | TGTGCCAGCAGTCTAGGCAGCCTCTCCTACGAGCAGTACTTC
TRBD2 | TRBJ2-1 | TRBV25-1 | . | CASSDIGGGREQFF | TGTGCCAGCAGTGACATCGGGGGGGGACGTGAGCAGTTCTTC
. | TRBJ1-3 | TRBV29-1 | . | CSVELVRGGNTIYF | TGCAGCGTTGAATTGGTCCGGGGTGGAAACACCATATATTTT
TRBD1 | TRBJ1-6 | TRBV6-5 | . | CASSPRGRNSPLHF | TGTGCCAGCAGTCCCAGGGGGCGGAATTCACCCCTCCACTTT
TRBD1 | TRBJ2-5 | TRBV5-1 | . | CASSLFGTDKETQYF | TGCGCCAGCAGCTTGTTTGGGACAGATAAAGAGACCCAGTACTTC